The clone carrying this TCR beta chain showed up just once. Its specificity is unknown. A CD45RA-negative memory subset and a CD45RA+ naive subset were separated from the CD4+ cells. This specimen belongs to a study of shared clonotypes between healthy human individuals. Germline values: CDR1 SQVTM, CDR2 ANQGSEA. With 2 bases removed from V and 0 bases from J, the gap between germline ends came to 7 bases. CDR3 length: 13 residues. Template for every sorted-subset replicate PCR totaled approximately 200 ng DNA, roughly 30,000 T cell genomes. The protocol was immunoSEQ multiplex PCR, while the TCRdb copy is restricted to in-frame clones and leaves out a portion. The sample consists of roughly 2.2 million clones, over 90% of them appearing once. General study points: Shared clonotypes: about 5.3% naive CD4, about 3.5% naive CD8, over 2% memory CD4, 0.35% to 0.5% memory CD8. What naive subsets generally showed was a larger estimated richness than memory subsets showed.

The V call is TRBV29-1, the J call TRBJ2-5; D unclear. The sequencing input was naive CD4+ T cells from PBMCs. Subset of the sample: CD45RA+ positively selected. This receptor was taken from a man between 18 and 35 years old in good health. Some clones in this sample may be carry-over from other donors' samples. The CDR3 sequence is CSVEPQYQETQYF. As DNA, the CDR3 is TGCAGCGTTGAACCCCAGTACCAAGAGACCCAGTACTTC. Filled out from reference TRBV29-1 and TRBJ2-5, the complete variable domain reads SAVISQKPSRDICQRGTSLTIQCQVDSQVTMMFWYRQQPGQSLTLIATANQGSEATYESGFVIDKFPISRPNLTFSTLTVSNMSPEDSSIYLCSVEPQYQETQYFGPGTRLLVL.